Sequencing of this T cell receptor (beta chain) was carried out in a study of cytomegalovirus exposure and HLA in healthy donors. The CDR3 contains 16 residues. Germline CDR1 MGHRA, CDR2 YSYEKL. Trimming took off 3 bases at V and 6 bases at J, with 18 bases between the two ends. With 60 Vbeta and 13 Jbeta primers, the PCR was carried out. Sequencing was performed with immunoSEQ multiplex PCR; in TCRdb, only in-frame clones are kept and a portion is missing. The sample shows 200,000 to 250,000 clones, roughly 89% of them seen only once. This clone was observed a single time. This receptor was obtained from a woman under 30 in good health and CMV-seronegative. The sequencing input was PBMCs. This rearrangement joins TRBV4-1 to TRBJ2-1, with a possible D match to TRBD2 (6 bases). CDR3 in amino acids: CASSHSGLRYPNEQFF. The DNA of the CDR3 is TGCGCCAGCAGCCATTCGGGACTCCGCTACCCCAATGAGCAGTTCTTC.